Presented here are 30 T cell receptor beta chains from one specimen sequenced in a study of CD8+CD57+ T cells in acquired aplastic anemia. The sequenced patients had an expansion of CD8+CD57+ cells seen by flow cytometry. TCR beta VDJ and CDR3 profiles were obtained from a genomic DNA template. Via MiXCR, TCRdb re-called the reads, giving one row per CDR3 protein. The data contain about 180,000 distinct CDR3 sequences, around 48% of them singletons. The sample comprised sorted CD4+, CD8+, or CD8+CD57+ T cells (not recorded which) from PBMCs. The origin of the receptors is a human donor with aplastic anemia.

About this clonotype itself: A junction boundary mismatches the germline segment, possibly from a read error. The chain has TRBV29-1 and TRBJ2-3; 8 bases line up with TRBD2. Germline CDR1 reads SQVTM; CDR2 reads ANQGSEA. The CDR3 has 15 amino acids. The CDR3 region has the DNA TGCAGCGTTGAGGATCGGGGGGGAGGTACAGATACGCAGTACTTT. It is translated as CSVEDRGGGTDTQYF.

The gene calls are TRBV14 and TRBJ2-3, with 8 bases aligning to TRBD2. Germline trimming cut 0 bases from V and 11 bases from J; bases unmatched to any gene: 10. Germline assignment: CDR1 SGHDN and CDR2 FVKESK. This CDR3 has 15 amino acids. The CDR3 reads CASSQDGTRFNEQYF. The CDR3 DNA reads as TGTGCCAGCAGCCAAGATGGGACTAGGTTCAATGAGCAGTATTTT. Filled out from reference TRBV14 and TRBJ2-3, the complete variable domain reads EAGVTQFPSHSVIEKGQTVTLRCDPISGHDNLYWYRRVMGKEIKFLLHFVKESKQDESGMPNNRFLAERTGGTYSTLKVQPAELEDSGVYFCASSQDGTRFNEQYFGPGTRLTVL.

This sequence joins TRBV6-5 and TRBJ2-6, with a weak D call TRBD1 (5 bases). Germline V gene data show CDR1 as MNHEY and CDR2 as SVGAGI. V was cut by 4 bases and J by 3 bases, with 10 bases left in between. CDR3 length equals 15 residues. The CDR3 DNA sequence: TGTGCCAGCAGTTTAGGGGTTGGTGGGGCCAACGTCCTGACTTTC. It codes for CASSLGVGGANVLTF.

This clonotype was observed at least ten times. V is TRBV5-4 and J is TRBJ2-1; no clear D gene. The germline V gene has CDR1 SGHNT and CDR2 YYREEE (reference sequence). CDR3 length: 16 residues. V gave up 6 bases and J gave up 4 bases, with 20 bases separating them. CDR3 region: CASTYSDPLPYNEQFF. Written as DNA, the CDR3 is TGTGCCAGCACCTATTCGGACCCTCTTCCTTACAATGAGCAGTTCTTC.

J is TRBJ1-1 and V is TRBV20-1; maybe TRBD1 (5 bases). The V gene's germline CDR1 is DFQATT and CDR2 SNEGSKA (reference sequence). V lost 8 bases, J lost 6 bases, and 19 bases lay in between. The CDR3 has 13 amino acids. The CDR3 nucleotides are TGCAGTCCCGGGGGGGGGTCGAAGGCTGAAGCTTTCTTT. Residues: CSPGGGSKAEAFF.

Only one count was recorded for this clonotype. Since no conserved phenylalanine or tryptophan closes the CDR3, a read error is the likely cause. The chain uses TRBV10-2 and TRBJ1-5; tentatively, D is TRBD1 (5 bases). Germline V gene sequence: CDR1 WSHSY, CDR2 SAAADI. The V end was cut by 0 bases, the J end by 11 bases, with 14 bases between. The CDR3 loop spans 14 amino acids. This CDR3 is CASSESTGHRTQHL. Here the CDR3 DNA reads TGCGCCAGCAGTGAGTCGACCGGTCACAGGACCCAGCATCTT.

The chain uses TRBV10-2 and TRBJ2-1; 8 nucleotides line up with TRBD2. Germline V gene sequence: CDR1 WSHSY, CDR2 SAAADI. There are 17 residues in the CDR3. V lost 4 bases to trimming and J lost 6 bases; unmatched junction nucleotides: 14. The CDR3 loop is CASSALSGRGVVNEQFF. The CDR3 DNA follows: TGCGCCAGCAGTGCCCTTAGTGGGCGGGGGGTAGTCAATGAGCAGTTCTTC.

The chain combines TRBV29-1 with TRBJ2-7, with D possibly being TRBD2 (5 bases). Trimming cost V 4 bases and J 1 base, with 14 bases left between them. The CDR3 has 14 amino acids. CDR1 and CDR2 (germline): SQVTM, ANQGSEA. CDR3 DNA sequence: TGCAGCGTTGGGTCCGGGGTCGCTTCCTACGAGCAGTACTTC. Translation gives CSVGSGVASYEQYF.

This clonotype was seen many times. The genes are TRBV7-9 and TRBJ2-7, with 9 positions matching TRBD2. V lost 1 base and J lost 2; bases outside the gene matches: 3. The germline V gene encodes CDR1 SEHNR and CDR2 FQNEAQ (reference sequence). This CDR3 spans 15 amino acids. CDR3 sequence: CASSLGGGGTYEQYF. The CDR3 nucleotides are TGTGCCAGCAGCTTAGGCGGGGGGGGAACCTACGAGCAGTACTTC. Variable domain in full (rest from reference TRBV7-9 and TRBJ2-7): DTGVSQNPRHKITKRGQNVTFRCDPISEHNRLYWYRQTLGQGPEFLTYFQNEAQLEKSRLLSDRFSAERPKGSFSTLEIQRTEQGDSAMYLCASSLGGGGTYEQYFGPGTRLTVT.

The chain recombines TRBV7-9 with TRBJ1-1; perhaps TRBD1 as D (6 bases). Germline values: CDR1 SEHNR, CDR2 FQNEAQ (reference sequence). The CDR3 runs 13 residues. Trimming removed 4 bases from V and 10 bases from J, with 16 bases in between. The CDR3 coding sequence is TGTGCCAGCAGCTACAGGGCCGGGAGTGTAGCTTTCTTT. Translating it yields CASSYRAGSVAFF.

This clonotype was seen a handful of times. The chain combines TRBV6-1 with TRBJ1-2, with 7 positions matching TRBD1. The V gene end was trimmed by 5 bases and the J gene end by 4 bases; junction bases not matched to a gene: 4. The CDR3 runs 13 residues. The V gene's germline CDR1 is MNHNS and CDR2 SASEGT. The CDR3 bases are TGTGCCAGCAGTCTACAGGGGTCCTATGGCTACACCTTC. It translates to CASSLQGSYGYTF.

The V gene is TRBV9, the J gene TRBJ2-3; the D is unclear. This CDR3 is 14 amino acids long. The V gene's germline CDR1 is SGDLS and CDR2 YYNGEE. The germline V and J ends were trimmed by 3 bases and 5 bases, with 13 bases remaining between them. The CDR3 sequence is CASSAQVFRDTQYF. The CDR3 DNA reads as TGTGCCAGCAGCGCTCAGGTCTTCAGAGATACGCAGTATTTT. Based on the CDR3 plus reference TRBV9 and TRBJ2-3, the full variable domain is DSGVTQTPKHLITATGQRVTLRCSPRSGDLSVYWYQQSLDQGLQFLIQYYNGEERAKGNILERFSAQQFPDLHSELNLSSLELGDSALYFCASSAQVFRDTQYFGPGTRLTVL.

This rearrangement joins TRBV20-1 to TRBJ1-1; no clear D. Trimming shortened V by 0 bases and J by 3 bases, and 23 bases separated the two germline ends. Germline-derived CDR1 and CDR2 are DFQATT and SNEGSKA (reference sequence). The CDR3 sequence is 18 residues long. The CDR3 DNA is TGCAGTGCTAGAGATCGAGGGAGTGGGATCGTGACGTACACTGAAGCTTTCTTT. It encodes CSARDRGSGIVTYTEAFF.

This clonotype was recorded many times. The genes are TRBV6-5 and TRBJ2-7, with D hard to call. This CDR3 region has 14 residues. In germline, CDR1 is MNHEY, CDR2 SVGAGI. V dropped 3 bases and J dropped 0 bases, with 9 bases sitting between them. The CDR3 here is CASSYGVLSYEQYF. The DNA for the CDR3 is TGTGCCAGCAGTTATGGGGTACTCTCCTACGAGCAGTACTTC.

The gene calls are TRBV11-1 and TRBJ2-3, with TRBD2 matching 9 bases. After removal of 3 bases from V and 7 bases from J, the junction contained 11 bases not matched to a gene. This CDR3 has 16 amino acids. Germline V gene sequence: CDR1 SGHAT, CDR2 FQDESV (reference sequence). CDR3 protein: CASSFGGRAPENTQYF. CDR3 in DNA: TGTGCCAGCAGCTTTGGCGGGAGGGCCCCTGAAAATACGCAGTATTTT.

The J gene is TRBJ1-1, the V gene TRBV6-1, with D unclear. The CDR3 length is 13 residues. Trimming removed 4 bases from V and 4 bases from J, with 10 bases in between. Germline V gene sequence: CDR1 MNHNS, CDR2 SASEGT. The CDR3 region has the DNA TGTGCCAGCAGTGCCGTGGGGTCCACTGAAGCTTTCTTT. It translates to CASSAVGSTEAFF.

This sequence joins TRBV20-1 and TRBJ2-3; the match to TRBD2 covers 7 bases. This CDR3 has 15 residues. The trim removed 1 base at V and 4 bases at J, leaving 8 bases unmatched. Germline V gives CDR1 DFQATT, CDR2 SNEGSKA (reference sequence). Here the CDR3 reads CSARGAAGRADTQYF. The CDR3 DNA follows: TGCAGTGCTAGAGGGGCAGCGGGACGCGCAGATACGCAGTATTTT.

The sample holds many counts of this clonotype. The CDR3 DNA sequence: TGTGCCAGCAGTCAAACCGGGACAGGGCCCAAAAGCTATGGCTACACCTTC. This gives the protein CASSQTGTGPKSYGYTF. V gene TRBV7-8 combines with J gene TRBJ1-2, with 9 bases that match TRBD1. CDR1 and CDR2 (germline): SGHVS, FQNEAQ. V lost 6 bases and J lost 4; bases outside the gene matches: 15. There are 17 residues in the CDR3.

Comments on this clonotype: This may stem from a read error, because a much larger clone lies one nucleotide away. The chain recombines TRBV10-3 with TRBJ1-2, with a weak D call TRBD1 (5 bases). The CDR3 covers 12 residues. Between the trimmed V and J ends, which lost 6 bases and 1 base, there was a span of 6 bases. The V gene's germline CDR1 is ENHRY and CDR2 SYGVKD. Here the CDR3 DNA reads TGTGCCATCAGACAGGTTAACTATGGCTACACCTTC. It yields the protein CAIRQVNYGYTF.

This clonotype was observed many times. A single base separates this from a much larger clone, so it may be a read error. The chain couples TRBV29-1 to TRBJ1-1; TRBD1 might be the D (5 bases). The CDR3 length is 12 residues. Germline loops: CDR1 SQVTM, CDR2 ANQGSEA. The DNA of the CDR3 is TGCAGCGTTGTGGGGGAGCGCACTGAAGCTCTCTTT. As protein: CSVVGERTEALF.

This clonotype was seen a handful of times. V and J are TRBV12-3 or TRBV12-4 and TRBJ1-5; 8 positions agree with TRBD1. CDR3 length: 15 amino acids. The V and J ends lost 2 bases and 6 bases, in that order; junction bases with no gene match: 6. The CDR3 nucleotides are TGTGCCAGCAGTTTACAGGGGGCGGGAGGTCAGCCCCAGCATTTT. Translated: CASSLQGAGGQPQHF.

This chain connects TRBV25-1 to TRBJ2-1; 7 nucleotides agree with TRBD1. There are 15 residues in the CDR3. The germline V gene encodes CDR1 MGHDK and CDR2 SYGVNS. The junction had 6 bases not matched to a gene; V was cut back by 3 bases and J by 4 bases. CDR3 in DNA: TGTGCCAGCAGTGACCGGGACAGCAGTTACAATGAGCAGTTCTTC. Translating gives CASSDRDSSYNEQFF.

This clonotype has only a few counts. The J gene is TRBJ2-1, the V gene TRBV4-3; 8 bases are a match to TRBD2. The CDR3 sequence is 16 residues long. Germline V gives CDR1 LGHNA, CDR2 YSLEER. The J segment lost 4 bases and the V segment lost 3 bases, leaving 8 bases of the junction unmatched. The CDR3 DNA sequence: TGCGCCAGCAGCCATTCCACGGGGGGGGAATACAATGAGCAGTTCTTC. Translation gives CASSHSTGGEYNEQFF.

The chain employs TRBV24-1 and TRBJ1-2, with TRBD1 matching over 9 bases. Germline values: CDR1 KGHDR, CDR2 SFDVKD. Losses at the gene ends were 7 bases for V and 8 bases for J; bases not matched to a gene: 7. This CDR3 region has 13 residues. The CDR3 DNA sequence: TGTGCCACCAGCACACAGGGGGCGTGGGGCTACACCTTC. It encodes CATSTQGAWGYTF.

The V and J genes are TRBV7-9 and TRBJ2-7, with 7 bases lining up with TRBD2. With 5 bases clipped from V and 6 bases from J, the junction kept 4 bases outside the gene matches. CDR3 length: 12 amino acids. The germline gives CDR1 SEHNR, CDR2 FQNEAQ (reference sequence). The chain's CDR3 is CASSLTSVEQYF. The CDR3 DNA sequence: TGTGCCAGCAGCCTAACTAGCGTCGAGCAGTACTTC.

The CDR3 sequence is CASSQDQGVNGYTF. The CDR3 DNA is TGTGCCAGCAGCCAAGATCAAGGGGTTAATGGCTACACCTTC. This rearrangement joins TRBV7-9 to TRBJ1-2; a weak D match, TRBD1 (5 bases). The CDR3 consists of 14 residues. The germline V gene encodes CDR1 SEHNR and CDR2 FQNEAQ (reference sequence). The V end was cut by 5 bases, the J end by 6 bases, with 16 bases between.

The chain combines TRBV2 with TRBJ2-5; 7 nucleotides agree with TRBD1. The CDR3 has 17 residues. The V gene's germline CDR1 is SNHLY and CDR2 FYNNEI. The V segment lost 6 bases and the J segment 7 bases; nucleotides outside the gene matches: 20. CDR3 DNA: TGTGCCAGCAGGATGGGACACCAGACAGGGAAAAGGGGGACCCAGTACTTC. It specifies CASRMGHQTGKRGTQYF.

The table lists this clonotype with many counts. This sequence joins TRBV3-1 and TRBJ2-6; no firm D call. V dropped 4 bases and J dropped 3 bases, with 16 bases sitting between them. The CDR3 runs 17 residues. Germline-derived CDR1 and CDR2 are LGHDT and YNNKEL (reference sequence). The CDR3 loop is CASSPGWRGDGANVLTF. Written as DNA, the CDR3 is TGTGCCAGCAGCCCCGGGTGGCGTGGGGATGGGGCCAACGTCCTGACTTTC. Variable domain in full (rest from reference TRBV3-1 and TRBJ2-6): DTAVSQTPKYLVTQMGNDKSIKCEQNLGHDTMYWYKQDSKKFLKIMFSYNNKELIINETVPNRFSPKSPDKAHLNLHINSLELGDSAVYFCASSPGWRGDGANVLTFGAGSRLTVL.

This clonotype turned up a few times. It may be a read error: a sequence one base away is much more abundant. The V gene is TRBV5-1, the J gene TRBJ2-1; no clear D. The CDR3 is made up of 15 amino acids. Trimming took 5 bases from V and 2 from J, leaving 14 bases between them. From germline, CDR1 is SGHRS and CDR2 YFSETQ. This chain's CDR3 is CASRRSVRPYNEQFF. CDR3 coding DNA: TGCGCCAGCAGGCGGAGCGTTAGGCCCTACAATGAGCAGTTCTTC.

The chain couples TRBV25-1 to TRBJ2-1; D remains ambiguous. This CDR3 is built from 12 residues. V dropped 4 bases and J dropped 5 bases, with 6 bases sitting between them. Germline V gene sequence: CDR1 MGHDK, CDR2 SYGVNS. Here the CDR3 DNA reads TGTGCCAGCAGTGTCGTCCACAATGAGCAGTTCTTC. Translation gives CASSVVHNEQFF. Full variable domain (outside the CDR3, taken from reference TRBV25-1 and TRBJ2-1): EADIYQTPRYLVIGTGKKITLECSQTMGHDKMYWYQQDPGMELHLIHYSYGVNSTEKGDLSSESTVSRIRTEHFPLTLESARPSHTSQYLCASSVVHNEQFFGPGTRLTVL.